Following are 8 T cell receptor beta chains from one sample sequenced in a study of T-cell reconstitution after alpha-beta-depleted transplantation in children. Unique molecular identifiers featured in how the TCRbeta library was prepared. Each CDR3 protein gets one entry after TCRdb re-called the PCR reads with MiXCR. The table shows approximately 400,000 distinct CDR3 sequences, with roughly 17% occurring only once. Sequencing was performed on PBMCs, mostly from graft donor cells, taken 360 days after TCRalphabeta/CD19-depleted stem cell transplant. Source of these receptors: a boy less than two years old who had a stem cell transplant for Wiskott-Aldrich syndrome, so the T cells may come from the graft donor.

The chain uses TRBV12-3 or TRBV12-4 and TRBJ2-5; no firm D call. The V end was cut by 3 bases, the J end by 7 bases, with 9 bases between. There are 12 residues in the CDR3. CDR3 amino acids: CASSLSAGTQYF. Here the CDR3 DNA reads TGTGCCAGCAGTTTGTCCGCAGGGACCCAGTACTTC.

There are a few counts of this clonotype. The chain carries TRBV12-2 and TRBJ2-3; the table's D call, TRBD2, has no DNA check behind it. TRBV12-2 constitutes a pseudogene. The CDR3 is made up of 15 amino acids. The CDR3 protein is CASRFGTSGTDTQYF. CDR3 in DNA: TGTGCAAGTCGCTTCGGGACTAGCGGCACAGATACGCAGTATTTT.

V usage is TRBV7-2 and J usage is TRBJ2-1; D is ambiguous. Germline loops: CDR1 SGHTA, CDR2 FQGNSA. This CDR3 region has 14 residues. V was pared by 3 bases and J by 9 bases, with 15 bases between. This chain's CDR3 is CASSFKWSSREQFF. The CDR3 bases are TGTGCCAGCAGCTTTAAGTGGAGCTCCCGTGAGCAGTTCTTC.

This clonotype was observed a few times. The chain couples TRBV9 to TRBJ2-1; TRBD1 matches 8 bases. This CDR3 has 17 residues. The trim removed 3 bases at V and 0 bases at J, leaving 8 bases unmatched. Germline V gives CDR1 SGDLS, CDR2 YYNGEE. CDR3 nucleotides: TGTGCCAGCAGCGCCCCTTACAGGGGGTTCTCCTACAATGAGCAGTTCTTC. Translating gives CASSAPYRGFSYNEQFF.

In its sample, this clonotype was seen a few times. The chain couples TRBV7-2 to TRBJ1-1; 8 bases map to TRBD1. Per the germline V gene, CDR1 is SGHTA and CDR2 is FQGNSA. There are 15 residues in the CDR3. After removal of 2 bases from V and 8 bases from J, the junction contained 10 bases not matched to a gene. DNA of the CDR3: TGTGCCAGCAGCTTAAGACCCGGGACAGGAGTAGAAGCTTTCTTT. It specifies CASSLRPGTGVEAFF.

This clonotype came up a few times. The chain is built from TRBV10-2 and TRBJ1-3; D call uncertain. Germline CDR1 WSHSY, CDR2 SAAADI. The CDR3 consists of 14 residues. The V end lost 4 bases, the J end lost 0 bases, and 7 bases lay between the germline ends. CDR3 DNA: TGCGCCAGCAGTGGGGCAAGCTCTGGAAACACCATATATTTT. Protein sequence: CASSGASSGNTIYF.

This clonotype was seen a few times. The rearrangement uses TRBV19 and TRBJ2-7, with D maybe TRBD1 (6 bases). Trimming took 3 bases from V and 5 from J, leaving 17 bases between them. There are 15 residues in the CDR3. Germline-derived CDR1 and CDR2 are LNHDA and SQIVND (reference sequence). The CDR3 nucleotides read TGTGCCAGTAGTATTGGGGGCGTAGGAATGAACGAGCAGTACTTC. It translates to CASSIGGVGMNEQYF.

This chain joins TRBV12-3 or TRBV12-4 and TRBJ1-1, with a possible D match to TRBD1 (6 bases). V shed 0 bases and J shed 11 bases, with 13 bases lying between them. The CDR3 loop spans 13 amino acids. Here the CDR3 reads CASSLAETGWAFF. As DNA, the CDR3 is TGTGCCAGCAGTTTAGCAGAAACAGGGTGGGCTTTCTTT.